These 22 T cell receptor beta chains were all obtained from the same sample, sequenced in a study of monozygotic twins with inflammatory bowel disease. TCRdb reworked the 5' RACE reads into one entry per CDR3 protein, no DNA. The table lists over 110,000 distinct CDR3 sequences. The sequencing input was blood. Every receptor here comes from a human donor with ulcerative colitis or Crohn's disease, or a healthy co-twin of an affected twin (not recorded which).

The rearrangement joins TRBV7-3 to TRBJ2-5; the TCRdb D gene call, TRBD2, has no DNA to confirm it. CDR3 length equals 15 residues. Germline-derived CDR1 and CDR2 are SGHTA and FQGTGA. The chain's CDR3 is CASSASPGPKGTQYF. The entire variable domain, with the rest obtained from reference TRBV7-3 and TRBJ2-5, is as follows: GAGVSQTPSNKVTEKGKYVELRCDPISGHTALYWYRQSLGQGPEFLIYFQGTGAADDSGLPNDRFFAVRPEGSVSTLKIQRTERGDSAVYLCASSASPGPKGTQYFGPGTRLLVL.

This chain connects TRBV20-1 to TRBJ1-5; TCRdb's D gene call, TRBD1, goes unchecked for lack of DNA. Germline V gives CDR1 DFQATT, CDR2 SNEGSKA (reference sequence). The CDR3 sequence is 12 residues long. This CDR3 reads CSAVRAGQPQHF.

The chain carries TRBV20-1 and TRBJ1-5. Germline V lookup: CDR1 DFQATT, CDR2 SNEGSKA (reference sequence). CDR3 length: 14 residues. The CDR3: CSAMRGNSNQPQHF.

The J gene is TRBJ1-2, the V gene TRBV12-3 or TRBV12-4. The length of the CDR3 is 13 residues. The CDR3 sequence is CASREAVTRGYTF.

This chain links TRBV7-9 with TRBJ1-1; TCRdb calls TRBD1, which cannot be checked without DNA. CDR1 SEHNR and CDR2 FQNEAQ come from the germline V gene (reference sequence). The CDR3 is made up of 13 amino acids. CDR3 sequence reads: CASNGQGGTEAFF.

The chain carries TRBV5-1 and TRBJ1-1. The V gene's germline CDR1 is SGHRS and CDR2 YFSETQ. The CDR3 totals 17 residues. The CDR3 sequence is CASSLGRALALNTEAFF.

The gene calls are TRBV12-3 or TRBV12-4 and TRBJ1-3; TCRdb proposes TRBD1, but this gene call is untestable without DNA. There are 14 residues in the CDR3. This CDR3 is CASSLREFGYTIYF.

The rearrangement links TRBV4-3 to TRBJ1-6; TCRdb's D call, TRBD1, is unchecked because there is no DNA. Germline CDR1 is LGHNA and CDR2 is YSLEER. CDR3 size: 14 residues. The CDR3: CASSLRAKNSPLHF.

V is TRBV7-6 and J is TRBJ2-1; TCRdb's D call, TRBD2, is unchecked because there is no DNA. Germline V CDR1 and CDR2: SGHVS, FNYEAQ. CDR3 length equals 13 residues. The CDR3 reads CASSSQRYNEQFF.

V usage is TRBV27 and J usage is TRBJ2-4; TCRdb's D gene call, TRBD2, goes unchecked for lack of DNA. CDR1 is MNHEY, CDR2 SMNVEV, per germline (reference sequence). The CDR3 is 12 amino acids. The CDR3 spells CASSGTSGDIFF.

The J gene is TRBJ2-3, the V gene TRBV3-1; the TCRdb call, TRBD1, lacks DNA for checking. Germline CDR1 LGHDT, CDR2 YNNKEL (reference sequence). This CDR3 contains 18 residues. This CDR3 is CASSQDFQGGGQADTQYF.

This chain uses TRBV4-1 with TRBJ2-7; TCRdb returns TRBD2, unconfirmable since there is no DNA. The CDR3 is 15 residues long. The germline gives CDR1 MGHRA, CDR2 YSYEKL. CDR3 loop: CASRLGNHEPYEQYF.

The genes are TRBV5-1 and TRBJ2-5; with no DNA, the TCRdb D assignment of TRBD2 cannot be verified. The CDR3 runs 15 residues. The germline V gene encodes CDR1 SGHRS and CDR2 YFSETQ. CDR3 amino acids: CASSLSTSGQETQYF.

The V call is TRBV4-2, the J call TRBJ2-3; TCRdb's D gene call, TRBD2, goes unchecked for lack of DNA. This CDR3 has 14 residues. In germline, CDR1 is LGHNA, CDR2 YNFKEQ. The CDR3 is CASSRAGNTDTQYF.

The V and J genes are TRBV5-5 and TRBJ2-7; TCRdb returns TRBD1, unconfirmable since there is no DNA. Germline CDR1 and CDR2: SGHKS and YYEKEE (reference sequence). There are 13 residues in the CDR3. CDR3 loop: CASSWGQGLEQYF. Variable domain in full (rest from reference TRBV5-5 and TRBJ2-7): DAGVTQSPTHLIKTRGQQVTLRCSPISGHKSVSWYQQVLGQGPQFIFQYYEKEERGRGNFPDRFSARQFPNYSSELNVNALLLGDSALYLCASSWGQGLEQYFGPGTRLTVT.

The chain links TRBV20-1 to TRBJ2-5; there is no DNA to check the TCRdb D call of TRBD1. Germline CDR1 DFQATT, CDR2 SNEGSKA (reference sequence). The CDR3 loop spans 14 amino acids. The chain's CDR3 is CSARIRGVVETQYF.

This chain links TRBV30 with TRBJ2-5. The CDR3 has 13 residues. CDR1 and CDR2 (germline): GTSNPN, SVGIG (reference sequence). CDR3 in amino acids: CAWSRRVRETQYF.

V gene TRBV18 combines with J gene TRBJ2-7. The germline V gene has CDR1 KGHSH and CDR2 LQKENI. The CDR3 consists of 15 residues. CDR3 in amino acids: CASSLNADESYEQYF.

CDR3 protein: CASPPALRAEAFF. V usage is TRBV6-6 and J usage is TRBJ1-1. The germline gives CDR1 MNHNY, CDR2 SVGAGI (reference sequence). The CDR3 has 13 amino acids.

The gene calls are TRBV4-1 and TRBJ1-6; checking the TCRdb D call of TRBD1 is not possible without DNA. The CDR3 contains 18 residues. Germline CDR1 reads MGHRA; CDR2 reads YSYEKL. CDR3 protein: CASSQMMWGLSYNSPLHF.

The chain employs TRBV6-1 and TRBJ2-7; TCRdb's D gene call, TRBD1, goes unchecked for lack of DNA. This CDR3 is built from 15 residues. Germline loops: CDR1 MNHNS, CDR2 SASEGT. The CDR3 here is CASSTIPGHRYEQYF.

This rearrangement joins TRBV5-1 to TRBJ2-2; TCRdb's D call of TRBD2 is untestable without DNA. CDR3 length: 18 amino acids. Germline lookup yields CDR1 SGHRS and CDR2 YFSETQ. Here the CDR3 reads CASSPGLAGGLNTGELFF.